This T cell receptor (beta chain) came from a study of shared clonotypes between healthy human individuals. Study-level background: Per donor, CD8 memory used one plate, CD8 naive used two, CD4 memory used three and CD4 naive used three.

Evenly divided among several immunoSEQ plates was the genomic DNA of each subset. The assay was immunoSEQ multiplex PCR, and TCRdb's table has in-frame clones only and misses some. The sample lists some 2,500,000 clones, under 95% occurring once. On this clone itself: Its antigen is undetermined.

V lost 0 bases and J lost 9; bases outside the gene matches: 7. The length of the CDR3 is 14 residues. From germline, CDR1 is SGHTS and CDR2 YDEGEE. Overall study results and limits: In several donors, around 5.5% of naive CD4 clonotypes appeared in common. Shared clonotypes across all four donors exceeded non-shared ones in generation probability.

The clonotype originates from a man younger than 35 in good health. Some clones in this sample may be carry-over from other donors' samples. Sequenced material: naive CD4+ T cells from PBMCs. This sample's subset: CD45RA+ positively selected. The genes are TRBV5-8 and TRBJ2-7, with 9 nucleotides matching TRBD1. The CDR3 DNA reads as TGTGCCAGCAGCTTGGAGGGACAGGGAATAGCGCAGTACTTC. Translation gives CASSLEGQGIAQYF.